Each of the 4 T cell receptor beta chains below was sequenced from the same sample in a study of CD8 T cells in ankylosing spondylitis. Findings and limits, study-wide: What appeared characteristic of ankylosing spondylitis blood was a TCR beta motif of eight or nine highly homologous variants.

One entry per CDR3 protein results from TCRdb running MiXCR on the 5' RACE reads. The sample yields hundreds of thousands of distinct CDR3 sequences, over 9.5% seen once. No antigen has been identified for these receptors. Sequences were obtained from blood, either unsorted or a sorted T cell fraction (not recorded which). The receptors were gathered from a male donor with ankylosing spondylitis.

The chain is built from TRBV2 and TRBJ2-7, with a weak D call TRBD2 (5 bases). Germline V gives CDR1 SNHLY, CDR2 FYNNEI. The CDR3 consists of 15 residues. V was clipped by 4 bases and J by 2 bases, with 15 bases between them. CDR3: CASSGTGWGTYEQYF. DNA for the CDR3: TGTGCCAGCAGTGGGACTGGGTGGGGAACCTACGAGCAGTACTTC. The whole variable domain, remainder taken from reference TRBV2 and TRBJ2-7, is EPEVTQTPSHQVTQMGQEVILRCVPISNHLYFYWYRQILGQKVEFLVSFYNNEISEKSEIFDDQFSVERPDGSNFTLKIRSTKLEDSAMYFCASSGTGWGTYEQYFGPGTRLTVT.

This clonotype occurred many times. The rearrangement uses TRBV20-1 and TRBJ2-4; the D gene is possibly TRBD1 (6 bases). The germline CDR1 and CDR2 sequences are DFQATT and SNEGSKA (reference sequence). The CDR3 has 14 amino acids. The germline V and J ends were trimmed by 4 bases and 4 bases, with 14 bases remaining between them. The CDR3 DNA reads as TGCAGTGCTACCTTCACAGGGACGAAAAACATTCAGTACTTC. This sequence encodes CSATFTGTKNIQYF.

The chain couples TRBV5-1 to TRBJ2-7; 8 nucleotides align to TRBD1. Germline V gives CDR1 SGHRS, CDR2 YFSETQ. Trimming took 4 bases from V and 0 from J; bases not matched to a gene: 6. The CDR3 runs to 15 residues. CDR3 nucleotide sequence: TGCGCCAGCAGCGGGGGACAGGAGACCTCCTACGAGCAGTACTTC. Residues: CASSGGQETSYEQYF. Complete variable domain (other parts from reference TRBV5-1 and TRBJ2-7): KAGVTQTPRYLIKTRGQQVTLSCSPISGHRSVSWYQQTPGQGLQFLFEYFSETQRNKGNFPGRFSGRQFSNSRSEMNVSTLELGDSALYLCASSGGQETSYEQYFGPGTRLTVT.

V is TRBV9 and J is TRBJ2-2; 8 nucleotides line up with TRBD1. V dropped 4 bases and J dropped 6; count of bases not matched to a gene: 8. The CDR3 covers 15 residues. Germline V lookup: CDR1 SGDLS, CDR2 YYNGEE. The CDR3 is CASSPFPGGSGELFF. As DNA, the CDR3 is TGTGCCAGCAGCCCCTTCCCAGGGGGCTCCGGGGAGCTGTTTTTT.